This T cell receptor beta chain is drawn from a study of shared clonotypes between healthy human individuals. The V end was cut by 4 bases, the J end by 2 bases, with 13 bases between. The CDR3 consists of 14 residues. Looked up from germline, CDR1 is SGHDT and CDR2 is YYEEEE. CD8 cells regarded as naive lacked CD45RO, were positively chosen for CCR7, and omitted terminally differentiated effector memory CD45RA+ cells. The table came from immunoSEQ multiplex PCR; TCRdb's copy has only in-frame clones and leaves some out. The table has about 2 million clones, approximately 94% seen once. This TCR came from a man between 18 and 35 years old in good health. The chain uses TRBV5-6 and TRBJ2-7, with D possibly matching TRBD2 (5 bases). Sequencing was carried out using naive CD8+ T cells sorted from blood. Here the CDR3 reads CASSHAGIPYEQYF. CDR3 in DNA: TGTGCCAGCAGCCACGCCGGGATCCCCTACGAGCAGTACTTC.